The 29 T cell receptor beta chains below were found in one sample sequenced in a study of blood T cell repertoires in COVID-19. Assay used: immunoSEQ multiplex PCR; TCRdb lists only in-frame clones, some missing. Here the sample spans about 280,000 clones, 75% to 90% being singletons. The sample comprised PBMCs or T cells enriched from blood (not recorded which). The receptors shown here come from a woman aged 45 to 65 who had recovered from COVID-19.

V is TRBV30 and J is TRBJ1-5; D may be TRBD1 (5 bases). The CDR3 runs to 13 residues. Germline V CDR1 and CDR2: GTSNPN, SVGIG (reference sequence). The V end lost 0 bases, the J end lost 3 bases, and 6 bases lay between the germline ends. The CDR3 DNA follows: TGTGCCTGGAGTGTACAGGACAATCAGCCCCAGCATTTT. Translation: CAWSVQDNQPQHF.

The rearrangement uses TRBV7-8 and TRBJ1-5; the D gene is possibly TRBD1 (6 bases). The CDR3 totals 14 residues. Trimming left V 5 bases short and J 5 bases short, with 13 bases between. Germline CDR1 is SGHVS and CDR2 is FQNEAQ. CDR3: CASSAARGDQPQHF. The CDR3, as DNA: TGTGCCAGCAGCGCCGCCAGGGGAGATCAGCCCCAGCATTTT.

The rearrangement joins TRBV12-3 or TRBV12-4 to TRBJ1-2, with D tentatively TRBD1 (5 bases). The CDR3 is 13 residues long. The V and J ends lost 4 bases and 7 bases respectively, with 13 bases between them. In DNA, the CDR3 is TGTGCCAGCAGTTCCACCTGGACAACTGGCTACACCTTC. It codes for CASSSTWTTGYTF.

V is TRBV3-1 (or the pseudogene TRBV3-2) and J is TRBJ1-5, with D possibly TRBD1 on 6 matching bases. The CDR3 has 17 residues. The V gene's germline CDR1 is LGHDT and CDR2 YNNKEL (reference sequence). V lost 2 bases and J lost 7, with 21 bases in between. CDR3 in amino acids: CASSQNRGGQGEQPQHF. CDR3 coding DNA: TGTGCCAGCAGCCAAAACCGGGGGGGGCAGGGCGAACAGCCCCAGCATTTT.

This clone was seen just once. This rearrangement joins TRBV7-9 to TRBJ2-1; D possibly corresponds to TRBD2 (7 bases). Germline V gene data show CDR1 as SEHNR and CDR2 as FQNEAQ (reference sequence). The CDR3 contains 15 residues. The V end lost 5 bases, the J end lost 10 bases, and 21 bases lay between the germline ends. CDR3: CASSPTYGGAGEQFF. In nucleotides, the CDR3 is TGTGCCAGCAGCCCCACATATGGGGGGGCGGGGGAGCAGTTCTTC.

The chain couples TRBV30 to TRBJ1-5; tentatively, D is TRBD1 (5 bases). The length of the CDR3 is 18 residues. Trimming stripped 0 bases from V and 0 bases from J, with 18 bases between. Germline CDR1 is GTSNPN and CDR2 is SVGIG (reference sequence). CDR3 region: CAWSVGADSFHSNQPQHF. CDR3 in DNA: TGTGCCTGGAGTGTAGGGGCAGATAGTTTTCATAGCAATCAGCCCCAGCATTTT.

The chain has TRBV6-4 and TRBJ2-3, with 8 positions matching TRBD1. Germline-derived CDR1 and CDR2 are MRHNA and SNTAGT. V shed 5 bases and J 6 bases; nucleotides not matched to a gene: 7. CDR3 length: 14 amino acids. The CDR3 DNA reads TGTGCCAGCAGTCAGAGGACAGGGACGGATACGCAGTATTTT. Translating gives CASSQRTGTDTQYF.

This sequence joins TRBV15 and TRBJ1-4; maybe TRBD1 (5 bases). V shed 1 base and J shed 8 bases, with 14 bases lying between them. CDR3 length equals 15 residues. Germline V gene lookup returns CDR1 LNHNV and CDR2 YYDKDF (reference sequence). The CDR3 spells CATSRAGVGFEKLFF. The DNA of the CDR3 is TGTGCCACCAGCAGAGCGGGGGTGGGTTTCGAAAAACTGTTTTTT.

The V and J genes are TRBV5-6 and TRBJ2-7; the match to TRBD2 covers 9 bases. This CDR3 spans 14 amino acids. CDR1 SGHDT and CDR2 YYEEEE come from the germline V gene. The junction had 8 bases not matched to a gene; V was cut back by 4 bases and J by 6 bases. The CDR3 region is CASSLRTSAPEQYF. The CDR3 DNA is TGTGCCAGCAGCCTCCGGACTAGCGCTCCCGAGCAGTACTTC. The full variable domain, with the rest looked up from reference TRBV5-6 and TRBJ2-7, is DAGVTQSPTHLIKTRGQQVTLRCSPKSGHDTVSWYQQALGQGPQFIFQYYEEEERQRGNFPDRFSGHQFPNYSSELNVNALLLGDSALYLCASSLRTSAPEQYFGPGTRLTVT.

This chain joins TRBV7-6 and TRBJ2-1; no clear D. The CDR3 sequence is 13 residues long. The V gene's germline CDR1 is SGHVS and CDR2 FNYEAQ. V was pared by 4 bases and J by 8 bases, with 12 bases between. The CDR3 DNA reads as TGTGCCAGCAGCTCCACCTACAGCCATGAGCAGTTCTTC. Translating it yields CASSSTYSHEQFF.

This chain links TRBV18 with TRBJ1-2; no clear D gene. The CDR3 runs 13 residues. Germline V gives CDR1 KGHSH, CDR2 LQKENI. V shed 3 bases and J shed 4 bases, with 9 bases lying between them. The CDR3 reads CASSPEGGYGYTF. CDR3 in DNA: TGTGCCAGCTCACCGGAGGGTGGCTATGGCTACACCTTC. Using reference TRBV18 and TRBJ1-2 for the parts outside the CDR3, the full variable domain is NAGVMQNPRHLVRRRGQEARLRCSPMKGHSHVYWYRQLPEEGLKFMVYLQKENIIDESGMPKERFSAEFPKEGPSILRIQQVVRGDSAAYFCASSPEGGYGYTFGSGTRLTVV.

CDR3: CASSPRTSTGNRGPYQPQHF. CDR3 sequence (DNA): TGTGCCAGCTCACCTAGAACTTCCACCGGGAACAGGGGCCCTTATCAGCCCCAGCATTTT. The J gene is TRBJ1-5, the V gene TRBV18; 7 bases match TRBD1. With V trimmed by 3 bases and J by 5 bases, 22 bases remained unmatched. CDR1 KGHSH and CDR2 LQKENI come from the germline V gene. The CDR3 contains 20 residues.

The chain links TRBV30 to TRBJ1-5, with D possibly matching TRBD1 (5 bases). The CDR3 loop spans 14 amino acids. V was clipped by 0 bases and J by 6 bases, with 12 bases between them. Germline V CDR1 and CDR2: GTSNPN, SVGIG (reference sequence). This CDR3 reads CAWSVLGGGQPQHF. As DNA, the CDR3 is TGTGCCTGGAGTGTACTTGGGGGGGGTCAGCCCCAGCATTTT.

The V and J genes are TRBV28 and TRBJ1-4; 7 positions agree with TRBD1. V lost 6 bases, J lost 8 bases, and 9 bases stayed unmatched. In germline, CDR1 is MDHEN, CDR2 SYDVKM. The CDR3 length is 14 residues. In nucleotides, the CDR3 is TGTGCCAGCAGGGAGACAGGGTTAGGAGAAAAACTGTTTTTT. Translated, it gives CASRETGLGEKLFF.

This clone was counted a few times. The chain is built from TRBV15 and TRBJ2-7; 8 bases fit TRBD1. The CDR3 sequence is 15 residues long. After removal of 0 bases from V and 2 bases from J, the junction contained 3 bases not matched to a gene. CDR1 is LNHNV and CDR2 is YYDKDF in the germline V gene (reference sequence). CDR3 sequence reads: CATSRETGAPYEQYF. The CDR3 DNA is TGTGCCACCAGCAGAGAGACAGGGGCTCCCTACGAGCAGTACTTC.

The CDR3 DNA follows: TGTGCCAGCAGTTTGGCATCTTACAGCTCGAACACCGGGGAGCTGTTTTTT. Its protein product is CASSLASYSSNTGELFF. This sequence joins TRBV28 and TRBJ2-2; D is ambiguous. V lost 3 bases and J lost 0, with 14 bases in between. Germline CDR1 MDHEN, CDR2 SYDVKM. CDR3 length equals 17 residues.

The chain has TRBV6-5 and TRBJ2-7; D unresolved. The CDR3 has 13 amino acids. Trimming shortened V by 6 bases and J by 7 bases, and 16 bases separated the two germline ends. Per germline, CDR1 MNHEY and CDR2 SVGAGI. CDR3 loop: CASRRDPSAEQYF. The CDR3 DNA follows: TGTGCCAGCAGACGTGATCCCAGCGCGGAGCAGTACTTC.

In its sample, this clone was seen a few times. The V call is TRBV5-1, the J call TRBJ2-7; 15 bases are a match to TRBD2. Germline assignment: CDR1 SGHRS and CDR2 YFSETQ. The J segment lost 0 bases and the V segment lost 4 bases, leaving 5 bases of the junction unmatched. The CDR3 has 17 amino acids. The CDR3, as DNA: TGCGCCAGCAGCAGCGGACTAGCGGGAGGGAGCTCCTACGAGCAGTACTTC. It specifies CASSSGLAGGSSYEQYF.

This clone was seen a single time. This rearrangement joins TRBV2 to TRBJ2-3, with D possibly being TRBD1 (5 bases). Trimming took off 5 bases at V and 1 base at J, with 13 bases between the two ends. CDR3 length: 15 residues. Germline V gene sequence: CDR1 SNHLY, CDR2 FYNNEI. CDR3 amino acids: CASSPQGRGTDTQYF. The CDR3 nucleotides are TGTGCCAGCAGTCCCCAGGGTCGCGGCACAGATACGCAGTATTTT.

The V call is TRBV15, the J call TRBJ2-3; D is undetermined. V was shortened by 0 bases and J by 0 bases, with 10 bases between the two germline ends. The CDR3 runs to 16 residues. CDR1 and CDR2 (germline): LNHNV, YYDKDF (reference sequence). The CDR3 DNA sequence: TGTGCCACCAGCAGAGATCTCCTCGTTAGCACAGATACGCAGTATTTT. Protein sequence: CATSRDLLVSTDTQYF.

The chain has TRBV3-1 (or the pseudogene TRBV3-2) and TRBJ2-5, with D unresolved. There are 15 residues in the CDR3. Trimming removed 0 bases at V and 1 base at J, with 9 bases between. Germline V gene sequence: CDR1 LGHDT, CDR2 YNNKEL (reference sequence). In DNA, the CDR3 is TGTGCCAGCAGCCAAGATATGGCCGTCCAAGAGACCCAGTACTTC. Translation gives CASSQDMAVQETQYF.

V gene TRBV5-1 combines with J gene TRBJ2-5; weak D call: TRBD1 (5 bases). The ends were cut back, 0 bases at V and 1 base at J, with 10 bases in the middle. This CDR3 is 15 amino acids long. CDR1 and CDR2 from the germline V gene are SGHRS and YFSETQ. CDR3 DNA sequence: TGCGCCAGCAGCTTGGGTCAGGGCGCCCAAGAGACCCAGTACTTC. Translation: CASSLGQGAQETQYF. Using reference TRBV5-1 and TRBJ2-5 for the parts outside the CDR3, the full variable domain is KAGVTQTPRYLIKTRGQQVTLSCSPISGHRSVSWYQQTPGQGLQFLFEYFSETQRNKGNFPGRFSGRQFSNSRSEMNVSTLELGDSALYLCASSLGQGAQETQYFGPGTRLLVL.

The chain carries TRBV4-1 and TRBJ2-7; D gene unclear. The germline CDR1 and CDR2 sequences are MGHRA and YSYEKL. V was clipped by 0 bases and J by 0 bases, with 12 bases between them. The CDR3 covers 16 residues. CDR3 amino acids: CASSQDRSPFSYEQYF. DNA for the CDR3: TGCGCCAGCAGCCAAGACAGGTCCCCTTTCTCCTACGAGCAGTACTTC.

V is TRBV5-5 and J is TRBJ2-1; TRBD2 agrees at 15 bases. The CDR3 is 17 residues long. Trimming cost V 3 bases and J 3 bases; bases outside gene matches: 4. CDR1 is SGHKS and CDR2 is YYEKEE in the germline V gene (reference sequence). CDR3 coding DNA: TGTGCCAGCAGCTGGGGACTAGCGGGAGGAAACTACAATGAGCAGTTCTTC. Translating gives CASSWGLAGGNYNEQFF.

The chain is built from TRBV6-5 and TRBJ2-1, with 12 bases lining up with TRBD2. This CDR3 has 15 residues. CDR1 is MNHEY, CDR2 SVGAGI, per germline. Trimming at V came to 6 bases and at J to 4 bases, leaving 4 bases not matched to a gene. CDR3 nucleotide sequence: TGTGCCAGCAGCCGCACTAGCGGGGGGTACAATGAGCAGTTCTTC. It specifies CASSRTSGGYNEQFF.

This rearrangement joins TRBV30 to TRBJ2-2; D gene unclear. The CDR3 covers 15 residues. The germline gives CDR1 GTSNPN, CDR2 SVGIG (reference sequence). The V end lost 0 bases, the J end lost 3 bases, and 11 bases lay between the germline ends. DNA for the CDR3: TGTGCCTGGAGTGTATGGTCCTACTACACCGGGGAGCTGTTTTTT. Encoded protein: CAWSVWSYYTGELFF. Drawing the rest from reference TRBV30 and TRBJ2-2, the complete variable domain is SQTIHQWPATLVQPVGSPLSLECTVEGTSNPNLYWYRQAAGRGLQLLFYSVGIGQISSEVPQNLSASRPQDRQFILSSKKLLLSDSGFYLCAWSVWSYYTGELFFGEGSRLTVL.

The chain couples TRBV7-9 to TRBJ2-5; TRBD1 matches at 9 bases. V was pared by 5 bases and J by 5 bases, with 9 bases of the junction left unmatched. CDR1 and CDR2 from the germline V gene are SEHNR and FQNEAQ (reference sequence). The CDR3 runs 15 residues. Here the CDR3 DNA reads TGTGCCAGCAGCAAAAAAGACAGGGGGTTTGAGACCCAGTACTTC. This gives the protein CASSKKDRGFETQYF.

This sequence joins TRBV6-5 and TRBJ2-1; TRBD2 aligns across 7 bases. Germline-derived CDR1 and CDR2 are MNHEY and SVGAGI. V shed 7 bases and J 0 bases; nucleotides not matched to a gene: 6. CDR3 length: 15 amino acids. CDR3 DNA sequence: TGTGCCAGCAATCCTACGGGAGGCTCCTACAATGAGCAGTTCTTC. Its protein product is CASNPTGGSYNEQFF.

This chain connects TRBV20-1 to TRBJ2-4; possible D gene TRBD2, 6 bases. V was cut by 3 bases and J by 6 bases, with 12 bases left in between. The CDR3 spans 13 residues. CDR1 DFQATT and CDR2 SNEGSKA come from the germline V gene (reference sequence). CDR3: CSASLGRGNIQYF. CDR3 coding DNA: TGCAGTGCTAGTTTGGGGCGGGGAAACATTCAGTACTTC.